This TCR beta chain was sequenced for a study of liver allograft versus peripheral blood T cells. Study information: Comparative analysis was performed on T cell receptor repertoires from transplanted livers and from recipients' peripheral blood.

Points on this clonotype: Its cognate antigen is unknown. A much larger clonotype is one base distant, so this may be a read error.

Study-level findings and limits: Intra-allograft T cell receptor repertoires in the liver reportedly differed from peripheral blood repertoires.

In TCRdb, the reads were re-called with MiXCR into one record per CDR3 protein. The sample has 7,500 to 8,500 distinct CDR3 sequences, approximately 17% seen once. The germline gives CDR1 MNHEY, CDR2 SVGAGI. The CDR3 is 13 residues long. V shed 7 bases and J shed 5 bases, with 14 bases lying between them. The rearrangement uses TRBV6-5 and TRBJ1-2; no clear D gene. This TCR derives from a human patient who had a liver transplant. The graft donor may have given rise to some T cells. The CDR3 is CASKQGIDYGYTF. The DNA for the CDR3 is TGTGCCAGCAAGCAAGGGATCGATTATGGCTACACCTTC.